These 9 T cell receptor beta chains were sequenced from one sample in a study of cytomegalovirus exposure and HLA in healthy donors. The PCR employed 60 Vbeta primers together with 13 Jbeta primers. The protocol was immunoSEQ multiplex PCR, while the TCRdb copy is restricted to in-frame clones and leaves out a portion. The sample contains about 160,000 clones, roughly four fifths of which appear only once. Sequencing was carried out using PBMCs. The receptors derive from a man in his forties or fifties in good health and CMV-seronegative.

The J gene is TRBJ1-5, the V gene TRBV30, with D perhaps matching TRBD1 (6 bases). The CDR3 is made up of 13 amino acids. CDR1 and CDR2 (germline): GTSNPN, SVGIG (reference sequence). V lost 0 bases, J lost 4 bases, and 7 bases lay in between. The CDR3 is CAWSVGTNQPQHF. CDR3 in DNA: TGTGCCTGGAGTGTGGGGACAAATCAGCCCCAGCATTTT.

This clone was seen a few times. This chain joins TRBV7-3 and TRBJ2-6; D may be TRBD1 (5 bases). The CDR3 is 15 residues long. Looked up from germline, CDR1 is SGHTA and CDR2 is FQGTGA. Trimming shortened V by 6 bases and J by 2 bases, and 11 bases separated the two germline ends. The CDR3 loop is CASSPRAAGANVLTF. CDR3 coding DNA: TGTGCCAGCAGTCCCAGGGCGGCTGGGGCCAACGTCCTGACTTTC.

V usage is TRBV16 and J usage is TRBJ1-2; TRBD1 aligns across 8 bases. V lost 4 bases and J lost 7; bases outside the gene matches: 17. This CDR3 region has 17 residues. Germline V gene sequence: CDR1 KGHSY, CDR2 FQNENV. The CDR3 nucleotides read TGTGCCAGCAGCCTCGGACAGGGAGGGTCCATTCAGGGTGGCTACACCTTC. Its translation is CASSLGQGGSIQGGYTF.

CDR3: CASSLAGGVDTQYF. For the CDR3, the DNA is TGTGCCAGCAGCTTAGCGGGGGGCGTGGATACGCAGTATTTT. This chain connects TRBV7-3 to TRBJ2-3; TRBD2 matches at 8 bases. Germline V gives CDR1 SGHTA, CDR2 FQGTGA. This CDR3 is built from 14 residues. V trimming: 2 bases; J trimming: 6 bases; junction bases outside the gene matches: 4. The full variable domain, in which reference TRBV7-3 and TRBJ2-3 provide the parts outside the CDR3, is GAGVSQTPSNKVTEKGKYVELRCDPISGHTALYWYRQSLGQGPEFLIYFQGTGAADDSGLPNDRFFAVRPEGSVSTLKIQRTERGDSAVYLCASSLAGGVDTQYFGPGTRLTVL.

The sample holds a few counts of this clone. The chain uses TRBV19 and TRBJ2-7; the D is unclear. The CDR3 is 13 amino acids. The V end was cut by 5 bases, the J end by 4 bases, with 12 bases between. CDR1 is LNHDA, CDR2 SQIVND, per germline (reference sequence). This chain's CDR3 is CASSLSRSYEQYF. In DNA, the CDR3 is TGTGCCAGTAGTCTTTCGCGGTCATACGAGCAGTACTTC. The whole variable domain, filled in from reference TRBV19 and TRBJ2-7, reads DGGITQSPKYLFRKEGQNVTLSCEQNLNHDAMYWYRQDPGQGLRLIYYSQIVNDFQKGDIAEGYSVSREKKESFPLTVTSAQKNPTAFYLCASSLSRSYEQYFGPGTRLTVT.

The chain links TRBV30 to TRBJ2-7; 8 nucleotides agree with TRBD2. The CDR3 has 14 residues. Germline loops: CDR1 GTSNPN, CDR2 SVGIG (reference sequence). J lost 4 bases, V lost 5 bases, and 10 bases had no gene match. CDR3 sequence reads: CAWGGSGGVYEQYF. The CDR3 region has the DNA TGTGCCTGGGGGGGGAGCGGGGGAGTTTACGAGCAGTACTTC.

The V call is TRBV15, the J call TRBJ2-7, with D maybe TRBD1 (5 bases). With 0 bases removed from V and 2 bases from J, the gap between germline ends came to 8 bases. CDR1 LNHNV and CDR2 YYDKDF come from the germline V gene (reference sequence). The CDR3 contains 14 residues. The CDR3 loop is CATSRDQGPYEQYF. CDR3 DNA: TGTGCCACCAGCAGAGATCAGGGTCCCTACGAGCAGTACTTC.

V and J are TRBV19 and TRBJ1-2; D gene ambiguous. The V gene's germline CDR1 is LNHDA and CDR2 SQIVND (reference sequence). This CDR3 has 13 amino acids. Trimming removed 1 base from V and 5 bases from J, with 8 bases in between. Here the CDR3 reads CASSIGILYGYTF. In nucleotides, the CDR3 is TGTGCCAGTAGTATAGGTATACTTTATGGCTACACCTTC.

The J gene is TRBJ2-3, the V gene TRBV4-1; a weak D match, TRBD2 (7 bases). Germline loops: CDR1 MGHRA, CDR2 YSYEKL. This CDR3 is built from 17 residues. Between the trimmed V and J ends, which lost 0 bases and 0 bases, there was a span of 13 bases. The CDR3 nucleotides read TGCGCCAGCAGCCAAGATCGCGCGGGGGCTAGCACAGATACGCAGTATTTT. Encoded protein: CASSQDRAGASTDTQYF.